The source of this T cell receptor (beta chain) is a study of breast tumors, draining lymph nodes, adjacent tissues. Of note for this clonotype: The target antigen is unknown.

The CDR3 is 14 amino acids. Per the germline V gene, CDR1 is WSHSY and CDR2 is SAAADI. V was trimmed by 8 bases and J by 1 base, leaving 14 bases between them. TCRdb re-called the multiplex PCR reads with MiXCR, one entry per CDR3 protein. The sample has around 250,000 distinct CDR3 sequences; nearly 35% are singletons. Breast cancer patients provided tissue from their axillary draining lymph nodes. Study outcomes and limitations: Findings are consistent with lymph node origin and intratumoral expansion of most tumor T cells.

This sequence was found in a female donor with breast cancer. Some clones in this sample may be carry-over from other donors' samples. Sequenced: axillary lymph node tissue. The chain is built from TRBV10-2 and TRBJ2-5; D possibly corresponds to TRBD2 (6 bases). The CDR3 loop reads CASHRTTIQETQYF. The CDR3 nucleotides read TGCGCCAGCCACAGGACTACAATCCAAGAGACCCAGTACTTC.